Below are 23 T cell receptor beta chains sequenced from a single sample in a study of blood T cell repertoires in COVID-19. The assay was immunoSEQ multiplex PCR, and TCRdb's table has in-frame clones only and misses some. The sample shows about 120,000 clones, 85% of them seen only once. Sequencing input: peripheral blood. These receptors were collected from a human donor in a cohort sampled during active COVID-19.

This rearrangement joins TRBV5-6 to TRBJ2-7; 9 bases are shared with TRBD1. This CDR3 is 14 amino acids long. Looked up from germline, CDR1 is SGHDT and CDR2 is YYEEEE. J gave up 5 bases and V 6 bases, and 9 bases lay outside the gene matches. The CDR3 sequence: CASTKEGQGDEQYF. The CDR3 DNA reads as TGTGCCAGCACCAAAGAGGGACAGGGAGACGAGCAGTACTTC. Using reference TRBV5-6 and TRBJ2-7 for the parts outside the CDR3, the full variable domain is DAGVTQSPTHLIKTRGQQVTLRCSPKSGHDTVSWYQQALGQGPQFIFQYYEEEERQRGNFPDRFSGHQFPNYSSELNVNALLLGDSALYLCASTKEGQGDEQYFGPGTRLTVT.

The rearrangement uses TRBV5-1 and TRBJ2-1; 10 bases align to TRBD2. Germline loops: CDR1 SGHRS, CDR2 YFSETQ. This CDR3 comprises 15 residues. Germline trimming cut 0 bases from V and 8 bases from J; bases unmatched to any gene: 5. CDR3: CASSLALAGTDEQFF. The CDR3 region has the DNA TGCGCCAGCAGCTTGGCACTAGCGGGGACCGATGAGCAGTTCTTC.

This chain connects TRBV19 to TRBJ2-1; 10 positions agree with TRBD2. V was clipped by 5 bases and J by 6 bases; unmatched bases: 10. This CDR3 contains 16 residues. Germline V gene sequence: CDR1 LNHDA, CDR2 SQIVND (reference sequence). This CDR3 is CASSGQASGGVNEQFF. The DNA of the CDR3 is TGTGCCAGTAGTGGCCAAGCTAGCGGGGGAGTCAATGAGCAGTTCTTC.

This clone was counted once. The rearrangement joins TRBV10-2 to TRBJ2-1; 8 bases agree with TRBD1. CDR3 length: 15 residues. In germline, CDR1 is WSHSY, CDR2 SAAADI. The V and J ends lost 3 bases and 7 bases, in that order; junction bases with no gene match: 8. CDR3: CASSDLDRVSNEQFF. The DNA for the CDR3 is TGCGCCAGCAGTGACTTGGACAGGGTTTCTAATGAGCAGTTCTTC.

This rearrangement joins TRBV2 to TRBJ2-7; 7 bases fit TRBD2. Germline trimming cut 3 bases from V and 6 bases from J; bases unmatched to any gene: 8. CDR3 length: 14 amino acids. Germline V CDR1 and CDR2: SNHLY, FYNNEI. The CDR3: CASSDPQERGEQYF. The CDR3 region has the DNA TGTGCCAGCAGTGACCCTCAGGAGCGGGGCGAGCAGTACTTC.

The V and J genes are TRBV29-1 and TRBJ2-2, with unresolved D. Per the germline V gene, CDR1 is SQVTM and CDR2 is ANQGSEA. Trimming shortened V by 7 bases and J by 1 base, and 10 bases separated the two germline ends. The CDR3 is 13 residues long. CDR3 loop: CSGLRRNTGELFF. CDR3 DNA sequence: TGCAGCGGCTTGAGGCGGAACACCGGGGAGCTGTTTTTT.

V and J are TRBV5-4 and TRBJ1-1; 7 nucleotides match TRBD1. Per germline, CDR1 SGHNT and CDR2 YYREEE (reference sequence). This CDR3 spans 14 amino acids. Trimming took 4 bases from V and 7 from J; bases not matched to a gene: 10. CDR3 in amino acids: CASSPRDSYNEAFF. The CDR3 nucleotides are TGTGCCAGCAGCCCTCGGGACAGTTATAATGAAGCTTTCTTT.

This clone was detected only a few times. The V call is TRBV5-6, the J call TRBJ1-6; 9 bases fit TRBD1. The germline V gene has CDR1 SGHDT and CDR2 YYEEEE. Trimming removed 4 bases from V and 10 bases from J; junction bases left unmatched: 9. The length of the CDR3 is 15 residues. The CDR3 DNA follows: TGTGCCAGCAGCGTGGGACAGGGATTTTGGTCACCCCTCCACTTT. Protein product: CASSVGQGFWSPLHF.

This clone was observed a handful of times. V usage is TRBV7-9 and J usage is TRBJ2-7, with TRBD2 identical over 11 bases. Germline CDR1 reads SEHNR; CDR2 reads FQNEAQ (reference sequence). The CDR3 loop spans 15 amino acids. V dropped 5 bases and J dropped 7; count of bases not matched to a gene: 10. In nucleotides, the CDR3 is TGTGCCAGCAGCGATCTAGCGGGGGGAGTTGGAGAGCAGTACTTC. Its translation is CASSDLAGGVGEQYF.

The chain carries TRBV13 and TRBJ2-4; D call uncertain. This CDR3 is 17 amino acids long. V was trimmed by 5 bases and J by 0 bases, leaving 17 bases between them. Germline CDR1 is PRHDT and CDR2 is FYEKMQ (reference sequence). CDR3 region: CASSPSIGPTAKNIQYF. The CDR3 nucleotides are TGTGCCAGCAGCCCATCAATTGGGCCGACAGCCAAAAACATTCAGTACTTC.

This clone was detected only a few times. V usage is TRBV5-1 and J usage is TRBJ2-5; D is possibly TRBD2 (6 bases). The CDR3 has 14 amino acids. CDR1 is SGHRS and CDR2 is YFSETQ in the germline V gene. The V end lost 2 bases, the J end lost 1 base, and 9 bases lay between the germline ends. CDR3 bases: TGCGCCAGCAGCTTTTATAGCGGCCAAGAGACCCAGTACTTC. Amino acids: CASSFYSGQETQYF. Full variable domain (missing parts from reference TRBV5-1 and TRBJ2-5): KAGVTQTPRYLIKTRGQQVTLSCSPISGHRSVSWYQQTPGQGLQFLFEYFSETQRNKGNFPGRFSGRQFSNSRSEMNVSTLELGDSALYLCASSFYSGQETQYFGPGTRLLVL.

J is TRBJ1-3 and V is TRBV18; tentatively, D is TRBD1 (5 bases). Germline-derived CDR1 and CDR2 are KGHSH and LQKENI. The CDR3 is 16 residues long. V gave up 5 bases and J gave up 0 bases, with 14 bases separating them. The CDR3 sequence is CASSTLDRSSGNTIYF. The CDR3 nucleotides are TGTGCCAGCTCAACCCTCGACAGAAGCTCTGGAAACACCATATATTTT.

The chain carries TRBV11-2 and TRBJ1-3; D is unclear. CDR3 size: 14 residues. Deletions cut 5 bases from V and 0 bases from J, with 8 bases between. The germline V gene encodes CDR1 SGHAT and CDR2 FQNNGV. In nucleotides, the CDR3 is TGTGCCAGCAGCCCGGTCCGCTCTGGAAACACCATATATTTT. Translated, it gives CASSPVRSGNTIYF.

The chain couples TRBV5-1 to TRBJ2-7, with a possible D match to TRBD1 (6 bases). V gave up 1 base and J gave up 4 bases, with 18 bases separating them. This CDR3 region has 16 residues. Germline V gives CDR1 SGHRS, CDR2 YFSETQ. The CDR3: CASSLLSQTGPYEQYF. DNA for the CDR3: TGCGCCAGCAGCTTGTTGTCCCAGACAGGACCGTACGAGCAGTACTTC.

This clone has more than one count but fewer than ten. The chain joins TRBV2 to TRBJ2-7, with a tentative D call TRBD1 (6 bases). The CDR3 has 15 residues. CDR1 is SNHLY, CDR2 FYNNEI, per germline. V lost 6 bases to trimming and J lost 0 bases, with 15 bases between them. The CDR3 is CASRGTRGISYEQYF. The CDR3 bases are TGTGCCAGCAGGGGAACAAGGGGGATCTCCTACGAGCAGTACTTC.

The genes are TRBV7-2 and TRBJ2-7, with 13 positions matching TRBD2. After removal of 3 bases from V and 3 bases from J, the junction contained 2 bases not matched to a gene. This CDR3 contains 15 residues. Germline lookup yields CDR1 SGHTA and CDR2 FQGNSA. The CDR3 DNA reads TGTGCCAGCAGCTTGGGACTAGCGGGGAACTACGAGCAGTACTTC. It translates to CASSLGLAGNYEQYF.

The genes are TRBV5-1 and TRBJ2-2; weak D call: TRBD1 (5 bases). V lost 6 bases and J lost 1, with 13 bases in between. The CDR3 totals 15 residues. CDR1 is SGHRS and CDR2 is YFSETQ in the germline V gene. The CDR3 DNA reads as TGCGCCAGCATTCCCGACAGATTGAACACCGGGGAGCTGTTTTTT. Translation gives CASIPDRLNTGELFF. The complete variable domain, with remaining parts taken from reference TRBV5-1 and TRBJ2-2, reads KAGVTQTPRYLIKTRGQQVTLSCSPISGHRSVSWYQQTPGQGLQFLFEYFSETQRNKGNFPGRFSGRQFSNSRSEMNVSTLELGDSALYLCASIPDRLNTGELFFGEGSRLTVL.

The chain employs TRBV21-1 and TRBJ1-5; the table calls TRBD1, which could not be checked here. TRBV21-1 is annotated as a pseudogene. The CDR3 runs to 17 residues. The chain's CDR3 is CASSTKKGDSLNQPQHF. The DNA for the CDR3 is TGTGCCAGCAGCACCAAAAAGGGGGACAGTCTCAATCAGCCCCAGCATTTT.

The rearrangement uses TRBV9 and TRBJ2-2, with D unclear. The CDR3 is 12 amino acids. Trimming pared 4 bases from V and 8 bases from J, leaving 9 bases between. CDR1 and CDR2 (germline): SGDLS, YYNGEE. CDR3 DNA: TGTGCCAGCAGCCCCGGTGAGGGGGAGCTGTTTTTT. Translation: CASSPGEGELFF.

The rearrangement joins TRBV9 to TRBJ1-1, with D uncertain. The CDR3 length is 13 residues. Per the germline V gene, CDR1 is SGDLS and CDR2 is YYNGEE. The ends were cut back, 1 base at V and 4 bases at J, with 8 bases in the middle. The CDR3 sequence is CASSVKQSTEAFF. The DNA of the CDR3 is TGTGCCAGCAGCGTAAAACAGTCCACTGAAGCTTTCTTT.

The chain carries TRBV15 and TRBJ2-7; D is possibly TRBD1 (6 bases). The CDR3 is 14 amino acids. V lost 5 bases to trimming and J lost 2 bases, with 13 bases between them. The germline gives CDR1 LNHNV, CDR2 YYDKDF (reference sequence). CDR3 nucleotide sequence: TGTGCCACCAGCGGATCACAGGGTCCCTACGAGCAGTACTTC. This encodes CATSGSQGPYEQYF.

The V and J genes are TRBV7-8 and TRBJ1-1, with D possibly TRBD1 on 6 matching bases. Germline V gives CDR1 SGHVS, CDR2 FQNEAQ. The CDR3 is made up of 15 amino acids. The ends were cut back, 5 bases at V and 3 bases at J, with 16 bases in the middle. The CDR3 protein is CASSRDRNLDTEAFF. The CDR3 DNA reads TGTGCCAGCAGCCGAGACAGGAATCTGGACACTGAAGCTTTCTTT.

J is TRBJ2-1 and V is TRBV19, with TRBD1 identical over 10 bases. The CDR3 runs to 16 residues. CDR1 is LNHDA, CDR2 SQIVND, per germline (reference sequence). The V segment lost 4 bases and the J segment 9 bases; nucleotides outside the gene matches: 12. The CDR3 reads CASSKPGQGIRGEQFF. The DNA of the CDR3 is TGTGCCAGTAGTAAACCGGGACAGGGGATCCGGGGTGAGCAGTTCTTC.